The 21 T cell receptor beta chains below all came from one sample that was sequenced in a study of cytomegalovirus exposure and HLA in healthy donors. PCR amplification relied on 60 Vbeta primers (plus 13 Jbeta primers). TCRdb's table, derived via immunoSEQ multiplex PCR, lists solely in-frame clones and lacks some. Seen here are 100,000 to 150,000 clones, approximately 80% observed once, and the top ten hold roughly 3.1%. The sequencing input was PBMCs. These receptors were collected from a young man in good health and CMV-seronegative.

The rearrangement uses TRBV2 and TRBJ2-5; a weak D match, TRBD2 (6 bases). V was trimmed by 5 bases and J by 10 bases, leaving 17 bases between them. CDR1 is SNHLY, CDR2 FYNNEI, per germline. The CDR3 is 13 amino acids. CDR3 loop: CASSPIPGGVQYF. DNA for the CDR3: TGTGCCAGCAGTCCCATCCCCGGGGGAGTCCAGTACTTC.

This chain uses TRBV10-3 with TRBJ2-1; 14 bases match TRBD2. Germline-derived CDR1 and CDR2 are ENHRY and SYGVKD. This CDR3 has 17 residues. The V gene end was trimmed by 6 bases and the J gene end by 6 bases; junction bases not matched to a gene: 10. CDR3 DNA sequence: TGTGCCATCAGCGGACTAGCGGGGGGTCGATCTGGCAATGAGCAGTTCTTC. This sequence encodes CAISGLAGGRSGNEQFF.

This clone is a singleton in its sample. The genes are TRBV7-6 and TRBJ2-4; 14 bases match TRBD2. The trim removed 3 bases at V and 4 bases at J, leaving 5 bases unmatched. The CDR3 length is 17 residues. Per germline, CDR1 SGHVS and CDR2 FNYEAQ. The CDR3 is CASSFGTSGGSKNIQYF. The CDR3 nucleotides are TGTGCCAGCAGCTTTGGGACTAGCGGGGGAAGTAAAAACATTCAGTACTTC. The whole variable domain, remainder taken from reference TRBV7-6 and TRBJ2-4, is GAGVSQSPRYKVTKRGQDVALRCDPISGHVSLYWYRQALGQGPEFLTYFNYEAQQDKSGLPNDRFSAERPEGSISTLTIQRTEQRDSAMYRCASSFGTSGGSKNIQYFGAGTRLSVL.

The V call is TRBV9, the J call TRBJ2-2; 11 nucleotides match TRBD2. The germline V gene encodes CDR1 SGDLS and CDR2 YYNGEE. V was pared by 3 bases and J by 7 bases, with 8 bases of the junction left unmatched. CDR3 length: 16 amino acids. The CDR3 is CASSGSGGAGVGELFF. The DNA for the CDR3 is TGTGCCAGCAGCGGTAGCGGGGGGGCCGGAGTCGGGGAGCTGTTTTTT.

The chain uses TRBV4-3 and TRBJ2-7, with a tentative D call TRBD1 (5 bases). The CDR3 contains 14 residues. The V and J ends lost 0 bases and 7 bases respectively, with 13 bases between them. Germline-derived CDR1 and CDR2 are LGHNA and YSLEER. CDR3 DNA sequence: TGCGCCAGCAGCCAAGAACTAAGGGGAAGAGAGCAGTACTTC. Translated, it gives CASSQELRGREQYF.

CDR3 DNA: TGTGCCAGCAGTTTAAGTGGCGGGAGCTCCTACGAGCAGTACTTC. Its protein is CASSLSGGSSYEQYF. The gene calls are TRBV28 and TRBJ2-7; 7 bases align to TRBD2. This CDR3 is 15 amino acids long. V shed 2 bases and J 0 bases; nucleotides not matched to a gene: 4. Germline lookup yields CDR1 MDHEN and CDR2 SYDVKM.

For this clone: Germline is not matched at one junction end, which may reflect a read error. The same CDR3 can be traced to other DNA sequences in this sample. This chain joins TRBV2 and TRBJ1-1; D is perhaps TRBD1 (6 bases). The CDR3 sequence is 16 residues long. The germline V gene has CDR1 SNHLY and CDR2 FYNNEI. CDR3: CASMGTKSAMNTEAFF. Here the CDR3 DNA reads TGTGCCAGCATGGGGACAAAGTCTGCCATGAACACCGAAGCTTTCTTT.

This chain's CDR3 is CASSQVKGWGGWTDTQYF. DNA of the CDR3: TGCGCCAGCAGCCAGGTTAAGGGTTGGGGGGGGTGGACAGATACGCAGTATTTT. The gene calls are TRBV4-1 and TRBJ2-3; 7 nucleotides match TRBD2. The V gene's germline CDR1 is MGHRA and CDR2 YSYEKL. CDR3 length: 18 amino acids. The V and J ends lost 3 bases and 3 bases, in that order; junction bases with no gene match: 15.

This rearrangement joins TRBV6-6 to TRBJ2-7, with 8 bases that match TRBD1. V dropped 0 bases and J dropped 3; count of bases not matched to a gene: 4. Germline lookup yields CDR1 MNHNY and CDR2 SVGAGI (reference sequence). The CDR3 contains 15 residues. CDR3: CASSYSGTGNYEQYF. CDR3 in DNA: TGTGCCAGCAGTTACTCGGGGACAGGTAACTACGAGCAGTACTTC.

The chain couples TRBV19 to TRBJ2-2; the D gene is possibly TRBD1 (6 bases). The germline CDR1 and CDR2 sequences are LNHDA and SQIVND (reference sequence). V was pared by 6 bases and J by 0 bases, with 14 bases between. CDR3 size: 16 residues. The DNA of the CDR3 is TGTGCCAGTAGGCCCGGGACACTGACGAACACCGGGGAGCTGTTTTTT. Translating it yields CASRPGTLTNTGELFF.

This chain connects TRBV11-3 to TRBJ2-5; D gene uncertain. This CDR3 spans 14 amino acids. Germline V gives CDR1 SGHNT, CDR2 YENEEA. V lost 5 bases to trimming and J lost 1 base, with 11 bases between them. CDR3 protein: CASSRDGSQETQYF. The CDR3 coding sequence is TGTGCCAGCAGCCGTGACGGGTCCCAAGAGACCCAGTACTTC.

This chain links TRBV5-6 with TRBJ1-3, with 7 bases lining up with TRBD1. The V gene's germline CDR1 is SGHDT and CDR2 YYEEEE. V lost 4 bases and J lost 1; bases outside the gene matches: 11. This CDR3 comprises 17 residues. CDR3 DNA: TGTGCCAGCAGCCTGGATAGGGGGCTACTGTCTGGAAACACCATATATTTT. Translating gives CASSLDRGLLSGNTIYF.

V and J are TRBV11-2 and TRBJ1-3; 9 positions agree with TRBD1. The J segment lost 3 bases and the V segment lost 5 bases, leaving 11 bases of the junction unmatched. Germline-derived CDR1 and CDR2 are SGHAT and FQNNGV. This CDR3 has 17 amino acids. CDR3 DNA: TGTGCCAGCAGCCCAAAGACAGGGGGTACTATTGGAAACACCATATATTTT. Its protein product is CASSPKTGGTIGNTIYF. Full variable domain (remainder filled in from reference TRBV11-2 and TRBJ1-3): EAGVAQSPRYKIIEKRQSVAFWCNPISGHATLYWYQQILGQGPKLLIQFQNNGVVDDSQLPKDRFSAERLKGVDSTLKIQPAKLEDSAVYLCASSPKTGGTIGNTIYFGEGSWLTVV.

The chain employs TRBV28 and TRBJ2-7; 9 bases are a match to TRBD1. Germline V lookup: CDR1 MDHEN, CDR2 SYDVKM. Trimming at V came to 8 bases and at J to 6 bases, leaving 11 bases not matched to a gene. The CDR3 totals 14 residues. This chain's CDR3 is CASAYPTGGGEQYF. The CDR3 DNA reads as TGTGCCAGCGCCTACCCCACAGGGGGCGGCGAGCAGTACTTC.

V gene TRBV27 combines with J gene TRBJ1-2; 8 nucleotides align to TRBD1. CDR3 length: 14 residues. The J segment lost 6 bases and the V segment lost 1 base, leaving 4 bases of the junction unmatched. CDR1 and CDR2 (germline): MNHEY, SMNVEV (reference sequence). In nucleotides, the CDR3 is TGTGCCAGCAGTTTATTAACAGGGGGAGATGGCTACACCTTC. Translating it yields CASSLLTGGDGYTF.

V gene TRBV4-1 combines with J gene TRBJ1-1; possible D gene TRBD1, 5 bases. Germline assignment: CDR1 MGHRA and CDR2 YSYEKL. This CDR3 contains 12 residues. Trimming cost V 4 bases and J 5 bases, with 8 bases left between them. The CDR3 DNA reads TGCGCCAGCAGCCCTCAGGGAACTGAAGCTTTCTTT. Amino acid sequence: CASSPQGTEAFF.

The genes are TRBV6-5 and TRBJ2-7, with TRBD2 matching 8 bases. Trimming cost V 4 bases and J 0 bases; bases outside gene matches: 5. Germline V gives CDR1 MNHEY, CDR2 SVGAGI. The CDR3 extends over 15 amino acids. In DNA form, the CDR3 reads TGTGCCAGCAGTTTAGGCGGGGGGCTCTCCTACGAGCAGTACTTC. Translation gives CASSLGGGLSYEQYF.

V gene TRBV18 combines with J gene TRBJ1-5; D is uncertain. The CDR3 is 14 amino acids. Germline V lookup: CDR1 KGHSH, CDR2 LQKENI. V was pared by 4 bases and J by 4 bases, with 11 bases between. The CDR3 DNA follows: TGTGCCAGCTCACGCGACACCCTTAATCAGCCCCAGCATTTT. Protein product: CASSRDTLNQPQHF.

In this sample, this clone turned up a few times. The V gene is TRBV5-1, the J gene TRBJ2-2, with D uncertain. The CDR3 is 15 amino acids. V was clipped by 0 bases and J by 6 bases, with 12 bases between them. CDR1 is SGHRS, CDR2 YFSETQ, per germline. CDR3 bases: TGCGCCAGCAGCTTGGTTTGGAGAGCGTCCGGGGAGCTGTTTTTT. Translating gives CASSLVWRASGELFF.

This sequence joins TRBV5-1 and TRBJ1-1; D is uncertain. The CDR3 sequence is 13 residues long. The germline CDR1 and CDR2 sequences are SGHRS and YFSETQ. V was pared by 0 bases and J by 4 bases, with 7 bases between. The CDR3, as DNA: TGCGCCAGCAGCTTGGCCGGTTTCACTGAAGCTTTCTTT. Amino acid sequence: CASSLAGFTEAFF. The whole variable domain, filled in from reference TRBV5-1 and TRBJ1-1, reads KAGVTQTPRYLIKTRGQQVTLSCSPISGHRSVSWYQQTPGQGLQFLFEYFSETQRNKGNFPGRFSGRQFSNSRSEMNVSTLELGDSALYLCASSLAGFTEAFFGQGTRLTVV.

As regards this clone: At one end the junction does not follow the germline gene, possibly because of a read error. The chain has TRBV6-5 and TRBJ2-5; tentatively, D is TRBD2 (6 bases). The J call may be faulty, since TRBJ2-7 better matches the DNA end. The CDR3 consists of 15 residues. Germline CDR1 MNHEY, CDR2 SVGAGI. The chain's CDR3 is CVSSYSSGRPYEQYF. CDR3 coding DNA: TGTGTCAGCAGTTACTCGAGCGGGCGCCCCTACGAGCAGTACTTC.